A selection of T cell receptor beta chains follows, all from one sample in a study of cytomegalovirus exposure and HLA in healthy donors. Profiling relied on immunoSEQ multiplex PCR, and the TCRdb table lists in-frame clones only, not all of them. The sample shows 200,000 to 250,000 clones, about 70% of them seen only once. The sequencing sample was made of PBMCs. These receptors were taken from a middle-aged man in good health and CMV-seropositive. The CDR3 runs from the conserved cysteine through the conserved F or W. D genes are given only for firm matches. Clone size is shown for a subset of rows, as once, few, many or a class of expanded clone.

d_gene | j_gene | v_gene | abundance | CDR3aa | CDR3nt
. | TRBJ2-1 | TRBV14 | . | CASSQVRLRERGPYNEQFF | TGTGCCAGCAGCCAAGTACGGTTACGGGAGCGCGGGCCCTACAATGAGCAGTTCTTC
TRBD1 | TRBJ1-2 | TRBV28 | . | CASSSGQDYTF | TGTGCCAGCAGTTCGGGACAGGACTACACCTTC
TRBD1 | TRBJ1-2 | TRBV29-1 | . | CSYGQGIGYGYTF | TGCAGCTATGGACAGGGAATAGGATATGGCTACACCTTC
TRBD1 | TRBJ1-2 | TRBV7-9 | . | CASSNVGGEGYTF | TGTGCCAGCAGCAATGTAGGGGGCGAGGGCTACACCTTC
TRBD1 | TRBJ1-2 | TRBV5-4 | once | CASSLDREMGTYGYTF | TGTGCCAGCAGCCTCGACAGGGAAATGGGGACTTATGGCTACACCTTC
TRBD2 | TRBJ2-2 | TRBV15 | . | CATSRVRGYRGGVNTGELFF | TGTGCCACCAGCAGAGTCCGGGGATACCGGGGGGGAGTCAACACCGGGGAGCTGTTTTTT
. | TRBJ1-5 | TRBV6-6 | . | CASSYEGQHNQPQHF | TGTGCCAGCAGTTACGAGGGACAACACAATCAGCCCCAGCATTTT
. | TRBJ2-2 | TRBV2 | . | CASGGDTGELFF | TGTGCCAGCGGAGGAGACACCGGGGAGCTGTTTTTT
. | TRBJ2-3 | TRBV10-1 | . | CANSAGAASTDTQYF | TGCGCCAACAGTGCAGGGGCCGCTAGCACAGATACGCAGTATTTT
. | TRBJ2-1 | TRBV5-1 | . | CASSLAGDMRGGGQFF | TGCGCCAGCAGCTTGGCCGGGGACATGAGGGGCGGTGGGCAGTTCTTC
. | TRBJ2-7 | TRBV5-6 | . | CASSLAASYEGYF | TGTGCCAGCAGCTTAGCAGCTTCCTACGAGGGGTACTTC
. | TRBJ1-2 | TRBV4-2 | . | CASSQNGQSTF | TGTGCCAGCAGCCAAAACGGACAGAGCACCTTC
. | TRBJ2-7 | TRBV29-1 | . | CSVDEGGVEQYF | TGCAGCGTTGATGAAGGAGGGGTCGAGCAGTACTTC
TRBD2 | TRBJ2-3 | TRBV5-1 | . | CASSSPGLATKNADTQYF | TGCGCCAGCAGCTCCCCGGGACTAGCGACGAAAAATGCAGATACGCAGTATTTT
. | TRBJ2-3 | TRBV5-4 | . | CASSPQIQSTDTQYF | TGTGCCAGCAGCCCCCAGATCCAGAGCACAGATACGCAGTATTTT
. | TRBJ2-2 | TRBV5-6 | . | CASSLKTAQAGELFF | TGTGCCAGCAGCTTGAAGACAGCCCAGGCCGGGGAGCTGTTTTTT
. | TRBJ1-1 | TRBV5-1 | . | CASSLFTANTEAFF | TGCGCCAGCAGCTTATTTACAGCGAACACTGAAGCTTTCTTT
. | TRBJ1-2 | TRBV19 | . | CASSIEAGNYGYTF | TGTGCCAGTAGTATAGAGGCAGGAAACTATGGCTACACCTTC
TRBD1 | TRBJ2-1 | TRBV15 | . | CATSRAGGSYNEQFF | TGTGCCACCAGCAGAGCAGGGGGCTCCTACAATGAGCAGTTCTTC
TRBD1 | TRBJ1-5 | TRBV6-6 | . | CASSYRQGASNQPQHF | TGTGCCAGCAGTTACCGGCAGGGGGCAAGCAATCAGCCCCAGCATTTT
. | TRBJ1-6 | TRBV28 | . | CASSSRRYNSPLHF | TGTGCCAGCAGTTCAAGGAGGTATAATTCACCCCTCCACTTT
. | TRBJ1-5 | TRBV5-6 | . | CASSLKQGNQPQHF | TGTGCCAGCAGCTTGAAACAGGGCAATCAGCCCCAGCATTTT
. | TRBJ2-3 | TRBV5-4 | few | CASSPDHSGTDTQYF | TGTGCCAGCAGCCCCGACCATAGCGGCACAGATACGCAGTATTTT
TRBD1 | TRBJ1-2 | TRBV28 | . | CASSRQGALLHGYTF | TGTGCCAGCAGCCGACAGGGGGCACTACTACATGGCTACACCTTC
. | TRBJ2-3 | TRBV7-2 | . | CASSLGLSTDTQYF | TGTGCCAGCAGCTTAGGACTGTCCACAGATACGCAGTATTTT
. | TRBJ1-1 | TRBV5-6 | . | CASSLWETSLVTMNTEAFF | TGTGCCAGCAGCTTGTGGGAGACCTCCTTGGTCACGATGAACACTGAAGCTTTCTTT
. | TRBJ2-7 | TRBV19 | once | CASKEPGDPSEQYF | TGTGCCAGTAAGGAGCCAGGGGATCCCTCCGAGCAGTACTTC
TRBD1 | TRBJ1-1 | TRBV27 | . | CASNPGGMNTEAFF | TGTGCCAGCAACCCAGGGGGGATGAACACTGAAGCTTTCTTT
TRBD2 | TRBJ2-3 | TRBV5-1 | . | CASSLGASGGPVNTQYF | TGCGCCAGCAGCTTGGGGGCTAGCGGGGGGCCGGTGAATACGCAGTATTTT
. | TRBJ2-6 | TRBV28 | . | CASSGGAAGANVLTF | TGTGCCAGCAGCGGAGGGGCGGCTGGGGCCAACGTCCTGACTTTC
. | TRBJ2-5 | TRBV6-5 | once | CASSYGTTETQYF | TGTGCCAGCAGTTACGGCACAACGGAGACCCAGTACTTC
TRBD1 | TRBJ2-5 | TRBV18 | . | CASSPRQGAWETQYF | TGTGCCAGCTCACCACGTCAGGGGGCCTGGGAGACCCAGTACTTC
. | TRBJ2-7 | TRBV7-2 | . | CASSPGGTSYEQYF | TGTGCCAGCAGCCCCGGAGGTACCAGCTACGAGCAGTACTTC